This TCR beta chain was sequenced during a study of patients and donors after allogeneic stem cell transplantation. This clonotype was seen at least ten times. TCRdb redid the calling of the RT-PCR reads with MiXCR, one entry per CDR3 protein. Of roughly 30,000 distinct CDR3 sequences listed, about 6.5% are singletons. The V gene's germline CDR1 is DFQATT and CDR2 SNEGSKA (reference sequence). V was clipped by 1 base and J by 0 bases, with 16 bases between them. This CDR3 has 16 residues. The sequence was obtained from a human donor who was either an allogeneic HSCT recipient or a stem cell or donor lymphocyte infusion donor (not recorded which). It is not recorded whose cells these are; they may come from a transplant donor. The J gene is TRBJ2-7, the V gene TRBV20-1; D ambiguous. Material: blood, either unsorted or a sorted T cell fraction (not recorded which). Here the CDR3 DNA reads TGCAGTGCTAGAGGCCCGAGGTTTTCGGGCTCCTACGAGCAGTACTTC. It specifies CSARGPRFSGSYEQYF.